This T cell receptor (beta chain) is drawn from a study of blood T cell repertoires in COVID-19. The data were produced by immunoSEQ multiplex PCR, yet TCRdb's version contains in-frame clones alone and is incomplete. Found here are approximately 300,000 clones, approximately 83% of them singletons; the top ten hold approximately 14%. This clone has more than one count but fewer than ten. Sequenced material: peripheral blood. This TCR was sampled from a person aged 65-85 years with COVID-19, enrolled during active disease.

The CDR3 here is CASSAASPGTAYGYTF. The DNA for the CDR3 is TGTGCCAGCAGTGCGGCTTCCCCCGGGACAGCCTATGGCTACACCTTC. This chain connects TRBV6-1 to TRBJ1-2; 7 bases are shared with TRBD1. Germline loops: CDR1 MNHNS, CDR2 SASEGT. V shed 4 bases, J shed 4 bases, and the junction held 12 bases outside the gene matches. The CDR3 runs 16 residues.